This is a list of T cell receptor beta chains from one sample in a study of T cell responses to AZD1222 COVID-19 vaccine. Method: immunoSEQ multiplex PCR; TCRdb's copy keeps in-frame clones and lacks some. The table has fewer than 130,000 clones, around 96% seen once. The sequences come from peripheral blood, collected on day 0 of AZD1222 vaccination. The receptors shown here come from an adult in good health. The CDR3 runs from the conserved cysteine through the conserved F or W. Each record gives: D gene, clone size, J gene, V gene, CDR3 protein, CDR3 DNA. D genes are given only for firm matches. Part of the rows lack a size; the others show once, few, many or a class for expanded clones.

d_call: .
clone_size: .
j_call: TRBJ2-7
v_call: TRBV27
cdr3_aa: CASSPGTSYEQYF
cdr3_nt: TGTGCCAGCAGTCCCGGGACCTCCTACGAGCAGTACTTC

d_call: TRBD1
clone_size: .
j_call: TRBJ2-2
v_call: TRBV24-1
cdr3_aa: CATRGQSNTGELFF
cdr3_nt: TGTGCCACCAGGGGACAGTCGAACACCGGGGAGCTGTTTTTT

d_call: .
clone_size: .
j_call: TRBJ2-2
v_call: TRBV3-1/TRBV3-2
cdr3_aa: CASSSQGLNTGELFF
cdr3_nt: TGTGCCAGCAGCTCCCAGGGATTGAACACCGGGGAGCTGTTTTTT

d_call: .
clone_size: .
j_call: TRBJ2-1
v_call: TRBV28
cdr3_aa: CASRGGSTLGDEQFF
cdr3_nt: TGTGCCAGCAGGGGAGGTAGCACGCTTGGCGATGAGCAGTTCTTC

d_call: TRBD2
clone_size: .
j_call: TRBJ2-3
v_call: TRBV19
cdr3_aa: CATRSRWQRDPAVTDTQYF
cdr3_nt: TGTGCCACCCGGAGCCGGTGGCAGCGGGATCCAGCTGTCACAGATACGCAGTATTTT

d_call: TRBD1
clone_size: .
j_call: TRBJ2-7
v_call: TRBV9
cdr3_aa: CASSLFGQGEYEQYF
cdr3_nt: TGTGCCAGCAGCTTATTTGGACAGGGCGAATACGAGCAGTACTTC

d_call: .
clone_size: once
j_call: TRBJ2-1
v_call: TRBV5-6
cdr3_aa: CASSLARHNEQFF
cdr3_nt: TGTGCCAGCAGCTTGGCCCGCCACAATGAGCAGTTCTTC

d_call: TRBD2
clone_size: .
j_call: TRBJ2-3
v_call: TRBV4-3
cdr3_aa: CASSQVKQRGIGDTQYF
cdr3_nt: TGCGCCAGCAGCCAAGTAAAGCAGCGGGGTATTGGAGATACGCAGTATTTT

d_call: TRBD1
clone_size: .
j_call: TRBJ1-1
v_call: TRBV19
cdr3_aa: CASSTDRVAFF
cdr3_nt: TGTGCCAGTAGTACCGACAGGGTTGCTTTCTTT

d_call: .
clone_size: .
j_call: TRBJ1-2
v_call: TRBV7-8
cdr3_aa: CASSLPPGRGYTF
cdr3_nt: TGTGCCAGCAGCCTTCCTCCAGGGAGAGGCTACACCTTC

d_call: TRBD1
clone_size: .
j_call: TRBJ2-2
v_call: TRBV28
cdr3_aa: CASNPGGGSNTGELFF
cdr3_nt: TGTGCCAGCAACCCAGGGGGCGGGTCGAACACCGGGGAGCTGTTTTTT

d_call: .
clone_size: .
j_call: TRBJ1-6
v_call: TRBV25-1
cdr3_aa: CASSRRNSYNSPLHF
cdr3_nt: TGTGCCAGCAGTCGGAGAAACTCCTATAATTCACCCCTCCACTTT

d_call: .
clone_size: .
j_call: TRBJ2-5
v_call: TRBV5-1
cdr3_aa: CASSLGGVPETQYF
cdr3_nt: TGCGCCAGCAGCTTGGGTGGGGTGCCCGAGACCCAGTACTTC

d_call: TRBD1
clone_size: .
j_call: TRBJ2-4
v_call: TRBV19
cdr3_aa: CASSIKDRGNGRAKNIQYF
cdr3_nt: TGTGCCAGTAGTATAAAGGACAGGGGTAACGGGAGGGCCAAAAACATTCAGTACTTC

d_call: .
clone_size: .
j_call: TRBJ2-5
v_call: TRBV7-9
cdr3_aa: CASSLPPGSQETQYF
cdr3_nt: TGTGCCAGCAGCTTACCCCCAGGGAGCCAAGAGACCCAGTACTTC

d_call: TRBD1
clone_size: .
j_call: TRBJ1-1
v_call: TRBV27
cdr3_aa: CASSSFRDRGKVDTEAFF
cdr3_nt: TGTGCCAGCAGTTCTTTCCGGGACAGGGGAAAGGTTGACACTGAAGCTTTCTTT

d_call: .
clone_size: .
j_call: TRBJ1-1
v_call: TRBV2
cdr3_aa: CASSEAVSGTTEAFF
cdr3_nt: TGTGCCAGCAGTGAAGCGGTTTCTGGAACCACTGAAGCTTTCTTT

d_call: .
clone_size: .
j_call: TRBJ1-1
v_call: TRBV5-1
cdr3_aa: CASSFVPRTEAFF
cdr3_nt: TGCGCCAGCAGCTTTGTCCCGAGGACTGAAGCTTTCTTT

d_call: TRBD1
clone_size: .
j_call: TRBJ1-1
v_call: TRBV29-1
cdr3_aa: CSALDRGMNTEAFF
cdr3_nt: TGCAGCGCTTTGGACAGGGGTATGAACACTGAAGCTTTCTTT

d_call: .
clone_size: once
j_call: TRBJ2-1
v_call: TRBV6-5
cdr3_aa: CASSQQRREQFF
cdr3_nt: TGTGCCAGCAGTCAGCAGAGACGTGAGCAGTTCTTC

d_call: .
clone_size: .
j_call: TRBJ2-5
v_call: TRBV19
cdr3_aa: CASNQGRQETQYF
cdr3_nt: TGTGCCTCAAACCAGGGGCGCCAAGAGACCCAGTACTTC

d_call: TRBD1
clone_size: .
j_call: TRBJ1-2
v_call: TRBV5-1
cdr3_aa: CASSPGQAFNYGYTF
cdr3_nt: TGCGCCAGCAGCCCAGGACAGGCCTTTAACTATGGCTACACCTTC

d_call: .
clone_size: .
j_call: TRBJ1-6
v_call: TRBV7-3
cdr3_aa: CASSPRGGDGSPLHF
cdr3_nt: TGTGCCAGCAGCCCCCGCGGGGGAGACGGTTCACCCCTCCACTTT

d_call: TRBD1
clone_size: .
j_call: TRBJ1-5
v_call: TRBV28
cdr3_aa: CASSPSGGAVYGNQPQHF
cdr3_nt: TGTGCCAGCAGCCCCTCAGGGGGCGCGGTGTATGGCAATCAGCCCCAGCATTTT

d_call: .
clone_size: .
j_call: TRBJ1-6
v_call: TRBV27
cdr3_aa: CASSPFSTLILPLHF
cdr3_nt: TGTGCCAGCAGTCCCTTTTCAACGCTAATCTTACCCCTCCACTTT

d_call: .
clone_size: .
j_call: TRBJ2-5
v_call: TRBV7-9
cdr3_aa: CASSLGGQTAAGETQYF
cdr3_nt: TGTGCCAGCAGCTTAGGCGGGCAAACGGCAGCTGGGGAGACCCAGTACTTC

d_call: .
clone_size: .
j_call: TRBJ2-7
v_call: TRBV2
cdr3_aa: CASSESFGLSGSYEQYF
cdr3_nt: TGTGCCAGCAGTGAATCTTTTGGACTATCGGGGTCCTACGAGCAGTACTTC

d_call: .
clone_size: .
j_call: TRBJ2-3
v_call: TRBV7-2
cdr3_aa: CASSLAWGDTQYF
cdr3_nt: TGTGCCAGCAGCCTAGCCTGGGGGGATACGCAGTATTTT

d_call: .
clone_size: once
j_call: TRBJ1-2
v_call: TRBV19
cdr3_aa: CASRPGNYGYTF
cdr3_nt: TGTGCCAGTAGGCCAGGGAACTATGGCTACACCTTC

d_call: .
clone_size: .
j_call: TRBJ1-6
v_call: TRBV6-4
cdr3_aa: CASSEAADNSPLHF
cdr3_nt: TGTGCCAGCAGTGAAGCGGCAGACAATTCACCCCTCCACTTT

d_call: TRBD1
clone_size: .
j_call: TRBJ1-5
v_call: TRBV10-2
cdr3_aa: CATTGGSYQPQHF
cdr3_nt: TGCGCTACGACAGGGGGCTCTTATCAGCCCCAGCATTTT

d_call: .
clone_size: .
j_call: TRBJ2-3
v_call: TRBV12-5
cdr3_aa: CASGPDTGTDTQYF
cdr3_nt: TGTGCTAGTGGTCCGGACACAGGCACAGATACGCAGTATTTT

d_call: .
clone_size: .
j_call: TRBJ1-1
v_call: TRBV10-3
cdr3_aa: CAIHQGDGTEAFF
cdr3_nt: TGTGCCATACACCAGGGCGACGGCACTGAAGCTTTCTTT

d_call: .
clone_size: .
j_call: TRBJ1-2
v_call: TRBV7-2
cdr3_aa: CASSLTANYGYTF
cdr3_nt: TGTGCCAGCAGCTTGACAGCTAACTATGGCTACACCTTC

d_call: TRBD1
clone_size: .
j_call: TRBJ1-3
v_call: TRBV5-8
cdr3_aa: CASSLGQGAGNTIYF
cdr3_nt: TGTGCCAGCAGCTTGGGACAGGGGGCCGGAAACACCATATATTTT

d_call: .
clone_size: .
j_call: TRBJ1-1
v_call: TRBV30
cdr3_aa: CAWSPAFEIAFF
cdr3_nt: TGTGCCTGGAGTCCGGCTTTTGAAATTGCTTTCTTT

d_call: .
clone_size: .
j_call: TRBJ2-6
v_call: TRBV6-5
cdr3_aa: CASRQGSGANVLTF
cdr3_nt: TGTGCCAGCAGGCAGGGATCTGGGGCCAACGTCCTGACTTTC

d_call: TRBD1
clone_size: .
j_call: TRBJ1-6
v_call: TRBV11-3
cdr3_aa: CASRYTGTGSSYNSPLHF
cdr3_nt: TGTGCCAGCAGATATACCGGGACAGGAAGCTCCTATAATTCACCCCTCCACTTT

d_call: .
clone_size: .
j_call: TRBJ2-1
v_call: TRBV19
cdr3_aa: CASSLSGAGYNEQFF
cdr3_nt: TGTGCCAGCTCCCTATCGGGCGCAGGGTACAATGAGCAGTTCTTC

d_call: TRBD2
clone_size: .
j_call: TRBJ2-7
v_call: TRBV9
cdr3_aa: CASSVAGGPSYEQYF
cdr3_nt: TGTGCCAGCAGCGTAGCGGGAGGGCCCTCCTACGAGCAGTACTTC

d_call: .
clone_size: .
j_call: TRBJ2-3
v_call: TRBV9
cdr3_aa: CASSAGGGPTPSTDTQYF
cdr3_nt: TGTGCCAGCAGCGCAGGGGGGGGCCCCACGCCTAGCACAGATACGCAGTATTTT

d_call: TRBD1
clone_size: .
j_call: TRBJ1-6
v_call: TRBV28
cdr3_aa: CASSPWGQGNSPLHF
cdr3_nt: TGTGCCAGCAGCCCATGGGGACAGGGGAATTCACCCCTCCACTTT

d_call: TRBD1
clone_size: .
j_call: TRBJ1-2
v_call: TRBV4-1
cdr3_aa: CASSPPGTGRAGGYTF
cdr3_nt: TGCGCCAGCAGCCCTCCGGGGACAGGGCGAGCGGGGGGCTACACCTTC

d_call: TRBD1
clone_size: .
j_call: TRBJ1-1
v_call: TRBV6-6
cdr3_aa: CATHSGTVTWNTEAFF
cdr3_nt: TGTGCCACCCACAGCGGGACAGTCACATGGAACACTGAAGCTTTCTTT

d_call: TRBD1
clone_size: .
j_call: TRBJ1-2
v_call: TRBV19
cdr3_aa: CASSGQGRLTVYGYTF
cdr3_nt: TGTGCCAGTAGCGGACAGGGCCGGTTGACGGTCTATGGCTACACCTTC

d_call: .
clone_size: .
j_call: TRBJ1-4
v_call: TRBV28
cdr3_aa: CASSSGNKFELFF
cdr3_nt: TGTGCCAGCAGTTCAGGGAACAAGTTTGAACTGTTTTTT

d_call: .
clone_size: once
j_call: TRBJ1-3
v_call: TRBV6-6
cdr3_aa: CASSYSIAIYF
cdr3_nt: TGTGCCAGCAGTTACTCGATCGCCATATATTTT

d_call: TRBD2
clone_size: .
j_call: TRBJ2-1
v_call: TRBV19
cdr3_aa: CASSIRLAGVIGVRNEQFF
cdr3_nt: TGTGCCAGTAGTATCCGGCTAGCGGGAGTTATAGGTGTTCGCAATGAGCAGTTCTTC